Listed here is a single T cell receptor (beta chain). These data come from a study of T cell responses to AZD1222 COVID-19 vaccine. The data were produced by immunoSEQ multiplex PCR, yet TCRdb's version contains in-frame clones alone and is incomplete. The repertoire holds fewer than 100,000 clones, with roughly nine tenths as singletons. Germline-derived CDR1 and CDR2 are MGHRA and YSYEKL. The CDR3 length is 15 residues. Deletions cut 2 bases from V and 0 bases from J, with 10 bases between. This clonotype was obtained from an adult in good health. Here the sequenced sample was peripheral blood, taken on day 0 of AZD1222 vaccination. This sequence joins TRBV4-1 and TRBJ1-1; no clear D. Here the CDR3 reads CASSQQAVMNTEAFF. The CDR3 bases are TGCGCCAGCAGCCAACAGGCAGTTATGAACACTGAAGCTTTCTTT.